This is a list of T cell receptor beta chains from one sample in a study of T cell repertoires in cytomegalovirus infection. One entry per CDR3 protein, called by TCRdb with MiXCR from the reads. Here the sample spans about 260,000 distinct CDR3 sequences, about an eighth being singletons. Sequenced input: PBMCs. These receptors were taken from a human donor in good health (CMV status not recorded). Some clones in this sample may be carry-over from other donors' samples. Each CDR3 is given with its conserved first and last residue. The size entry gives how often the clone was seen (once, few, many) or a class if it is expanded.

v_gene	abundance	j_gene	CDR3aa
TRBV7-2	many	TRBJ2-7	CASRQGTSGSYEQYF
TRBV28	few	TRBJ2-1	CASKTQERSNEQFF
TRBV7-2	many	TRBJ2-3	CASSLSPLPGRGTDTQYF
TRBV14	many	TRBJ2-1	CASSPGLAYNEQFF
TRBV12-3/TRBV12-4	many	TRBJ1-5	CASSLKGGNQPQHF
TRBV29-1	few	TRBJ2-1	CSVEETGRSYNEQFF
TRBV6-1	many	TRBJ1-1	CASSELGHLNTEAFF
TRBV7-2	many	TRBJ1-2	CASSLLPPGGDYGYTF
TRBV6-5	many	TRBJ1-2	CASSYSGGYGYTF
TRBV5-3	few	TRBJ2-5	CASSLAGRKDKETQYF